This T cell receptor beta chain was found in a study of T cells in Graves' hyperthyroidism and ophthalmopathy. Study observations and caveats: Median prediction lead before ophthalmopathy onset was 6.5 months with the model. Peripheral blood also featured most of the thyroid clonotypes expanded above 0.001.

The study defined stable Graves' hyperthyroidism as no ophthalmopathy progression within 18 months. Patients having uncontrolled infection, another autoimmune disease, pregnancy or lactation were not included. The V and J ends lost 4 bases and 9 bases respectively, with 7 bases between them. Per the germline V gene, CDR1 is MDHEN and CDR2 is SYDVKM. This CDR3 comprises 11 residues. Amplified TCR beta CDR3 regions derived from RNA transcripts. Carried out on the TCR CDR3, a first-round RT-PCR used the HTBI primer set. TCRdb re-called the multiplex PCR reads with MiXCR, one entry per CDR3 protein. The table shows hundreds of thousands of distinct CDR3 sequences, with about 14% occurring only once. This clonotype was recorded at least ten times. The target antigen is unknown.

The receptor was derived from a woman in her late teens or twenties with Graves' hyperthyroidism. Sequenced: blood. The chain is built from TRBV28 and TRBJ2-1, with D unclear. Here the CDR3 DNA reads TGTGCCAGCAGTTATTTCGTTGAGCAGTTCTTC. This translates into CASSYFVEQFF.